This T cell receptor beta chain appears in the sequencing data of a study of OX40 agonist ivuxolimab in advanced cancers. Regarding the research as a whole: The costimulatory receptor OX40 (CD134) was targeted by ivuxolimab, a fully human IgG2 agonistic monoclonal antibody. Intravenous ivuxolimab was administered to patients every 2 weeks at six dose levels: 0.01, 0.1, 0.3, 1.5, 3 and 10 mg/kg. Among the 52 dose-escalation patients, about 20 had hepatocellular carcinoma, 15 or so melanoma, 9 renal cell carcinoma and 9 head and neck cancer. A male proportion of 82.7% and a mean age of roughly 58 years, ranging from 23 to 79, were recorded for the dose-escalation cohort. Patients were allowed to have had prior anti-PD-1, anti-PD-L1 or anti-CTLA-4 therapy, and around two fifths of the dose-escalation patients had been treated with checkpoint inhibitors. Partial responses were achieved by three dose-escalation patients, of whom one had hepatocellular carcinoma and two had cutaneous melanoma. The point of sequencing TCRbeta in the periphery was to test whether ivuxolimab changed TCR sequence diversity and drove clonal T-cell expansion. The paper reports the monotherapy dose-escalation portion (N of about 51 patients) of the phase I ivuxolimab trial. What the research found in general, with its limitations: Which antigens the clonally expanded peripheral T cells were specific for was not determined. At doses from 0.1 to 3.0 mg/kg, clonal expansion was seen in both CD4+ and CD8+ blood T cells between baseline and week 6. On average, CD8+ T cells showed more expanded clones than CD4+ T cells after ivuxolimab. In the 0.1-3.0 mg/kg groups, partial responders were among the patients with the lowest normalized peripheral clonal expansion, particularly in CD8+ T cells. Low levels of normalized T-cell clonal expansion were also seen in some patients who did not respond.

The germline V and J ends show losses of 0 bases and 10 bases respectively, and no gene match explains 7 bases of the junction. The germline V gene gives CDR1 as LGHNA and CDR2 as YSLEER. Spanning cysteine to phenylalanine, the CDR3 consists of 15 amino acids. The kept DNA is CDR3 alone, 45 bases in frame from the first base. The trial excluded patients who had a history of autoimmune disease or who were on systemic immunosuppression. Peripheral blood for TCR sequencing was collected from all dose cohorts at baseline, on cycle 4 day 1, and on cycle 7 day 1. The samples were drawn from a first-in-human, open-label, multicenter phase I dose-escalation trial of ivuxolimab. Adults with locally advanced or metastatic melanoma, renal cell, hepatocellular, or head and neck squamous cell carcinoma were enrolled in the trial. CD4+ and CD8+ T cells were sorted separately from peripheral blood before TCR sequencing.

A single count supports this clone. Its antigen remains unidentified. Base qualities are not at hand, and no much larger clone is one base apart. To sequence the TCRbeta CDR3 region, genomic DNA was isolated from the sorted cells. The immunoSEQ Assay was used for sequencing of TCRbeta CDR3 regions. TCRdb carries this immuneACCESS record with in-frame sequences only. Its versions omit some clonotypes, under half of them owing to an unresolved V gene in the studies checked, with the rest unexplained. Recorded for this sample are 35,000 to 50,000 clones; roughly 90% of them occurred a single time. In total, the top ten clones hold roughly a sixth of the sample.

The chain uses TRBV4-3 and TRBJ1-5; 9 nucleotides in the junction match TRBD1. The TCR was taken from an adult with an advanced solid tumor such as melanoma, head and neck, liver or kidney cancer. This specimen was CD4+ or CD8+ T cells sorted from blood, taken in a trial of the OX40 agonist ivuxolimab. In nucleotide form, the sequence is TGCGCCAGCAGCCAAGACCGACAGGGGGGAGGACCCCAGCATTTT. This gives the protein CASSQDRQGGGPQHF.